The 15 T cell receptor beta chains below come from one sample, sequenced in a study of robustness of blood B and T cell sequencing. TCR beta repertoires were quantified from mRNA rather than genomic DNA. cDNA was made with a 5' template-switch oligo adding a universal priming site. Every cDNA molecule received a random 12-nucleotide UMI from the template-switch oligo. Using its own MiXCR run on the PCR reads, TCRdb lists one record per CDR3 protein. The repertoire holds 1,500 to 2,000 distinct CDR3 sequences, with 72% as singletons. Specimen: peripheral blood. Receptor source: a human donor in good health.

J is TRBJ1-2 and V is TRBV7-9; TRBD1 agrees at 7 bases. Germline V lookup: CDR1 SEHNR, CDR2 FQNEAQ (reference sequence). This CDR3 has 14 amino acids. With 2 bases clipped from V and 4 bases from J, the junction kept 4 bases outside the gene matches. DNA for the CDR3: TGTGCCAGCAGCTTACAAGGGACAGCCTATGGCTACACCTTC. Translation gives CASSLQGTAYGYTF. Looking up the rest from reference TRBV7-9 and TRBJ1-2 gives the full variable domain: DTGVSQNPRHKITKRGQNVTFRCDPISEHNRLYWYRQTLGQGPEFLTYFQNEAQLEKSRLLSDRFSAERPKGSFSTLEIQRTEQGDSAMYLCASSLQGTAYGYTFGSGTRLTVV.

J is TRBJ1-4 and V is TRBV30; 7 bases map to TRBD1. The length of the CDR3 is 19 residues. J lost 5 bases, V lost 0 bases, and 18 bases had no gene match. Germline V CDR1 and CDR2: GTSNPN, SVGIG (reference sequence). The CDR3 here is CAWSVLTHTGADGNEKLFF. As DNA, the CDR3 is TGTGCCTGGAGTGTCCTCACACACACAGGGGCCGACGGGAATGAAAAACTGTTTTTT. The variable domain in full, with the rest retrieved from reference TRBV30 and TRBJ1-4, is SQTIHQWPATLVQPVGSPLSLECTVEGTSNPNLYWYRQAAGRGLQLLFYSVGIGQISSEVPQNLSASRPQDRQFILSSKKLLLSDSGFYLCAWSVLTHTGADGNEKLFFGSGTQLSVL.

This sequence joins TRBV11-2 and TRBJ2-5; D remains ambiguous. In germline, CDR1 is SGHAT, CDR2 FQNNGV. The CDR3 extends over 11 amino acids. Trimming took off 0 bases at V and 5 bases at J, with 1 base between the two ends. CDR3 in DNA: TGTGCCAGCAGCTTAGAGGAGACCCAGTACTTC. Translating it yields CASSLEETQYF.

This chain connects TRBV20-1 to TRBJ1-2; D uncertain. V gave up 3 bases and J gave up 8 bases, with 22 bases separating them. Germline V gene data show CDR1 as DFQATT and CDR2 as SNEGSKA (reference sequence). The CDR3 has 15 amino acids. The CDR3 bases are TGCAGTGCTAGTCAATCCCGAGGCAAATCGGAAGGCTACACCTTC. It is translated as CSASQSRGKSEGYTF.

J is TRBJ2-1 and V is TRBV11-1, with D tentatively TRBD1 (6 bases). The V end was cut by 0 bases, the J end by 5 bases, with 11 bases between. This CDR3 is 15 amino acids long. The germline V gene has CDR1 SGHAT and CDR2 FQDESV (reference sequence). DNA of the CDR3: TGTGCCAGCAGCTTAGCTTGGGACATCCACAATGAGCAGTTCTTC. This sequence encodes CASSLAWDIHNEQFF. Together with reference TRBV11-1 and TRBJ2-1, the CDR3 gives the full variable domain: EAEVAQSPRYKITEKSQAVAFWCDPISGHATLYWYRQILGQGPELLVQFQDESVVDDSQLPKDRFSAERLKGVDSTLKIQPAELGDSAMYLCASSLAWDIHNEQFFGPGTRLTVL.

This chain links TRBV5-4 with TRBJ1-2; D perhaps matches TRBD1 (5 bases). With 4 bases removed from V and 4 bases from J, the gap between germline ends came to 20 bases. CDR1 and CDR2 (germline): SGHNT, YYREEE (reference sequence). The CDR3 is made up of 16 amino acids. The CDR3, as DNA: TGTGCCAGCAGCCCAAACCAGGGTACCTCCTTCTATGGCTACACCTTC. Protein sequence: CASSPNQGTSFYGYTF. The full variable domain, rest sourced from reference TRBV5-4 and TRBJ1-2, is ETGVTQSPTHLIKTRGQQVTLRCSSQSGHNTVSWYQQALGQGPQFIFQYYREEENGRGNFPPRFSGLQFPNYSSELNVNALELDDSALYLCASSPNQGTSFYGYTFGSGTRLTVV.

The chain is built from TRBV12-3 or TRBV12-4 and TRBJ1-1, with TRBD1 matching 7 bases. Unmatched junction bases numbered 5, after V lost 5 bases and J lost 5 bases. This CDR3 is built from 13 residues. The CDR3 region is CASSLGGKTEAFF. For the CDR3, the DNA is TGTGCCAGCAGTCTAGGGGGCAAGACTGAAGCTTTCTTT.

This rearrangement joins TRBV7-2 to TRBJ1-6; 9 bases fit TRBD1. The V gene's germline CDR1 is SGHTA and CDR2 FQGNSA. This CDR3 contains 15 residues. J lost 7 bases, V lost 4 bases, and 5 bases had no gene match. CDR3 amino acids: CASSSLQGANSPLHF. The CDR3 DNA follows: TGTGCCAGCAGCTCCTTACAGGGGGCAAATTCACCCCTCCACTTT.

CDR3 coding DNA: TGTGCCAGCAGCGGGATCTTTGCCTACGAGCAGTACTTC. Residues: CASSGIFAYEQYF. The rearrangement links TRBV14 to TRBJ2-7; D gene uncertain. Germline V gene data show CDR1 as SGHDN and CDR2 as FVKESK. V was trimmed by 5 bases and J by 2 bases, leaving 10 bases between them. The CDR3 loop spans 13 amino acids.

J is TRBJ2-7 and V is TRBV20-1; 8 bases fit TRBD2. The germline gives CDR1 DFQATT, CDR2 SNEGSKA (reference sequence). This CDR3 has 14 residues. Losses at the gene ends were 3 bases for V and 7 bases for J; bases not matched to a gene: 11. The CDR3 region is CSARGAGGAWEQYF. The CDR3 DNA reads TGCAGTGCTAGGGGTGCGGGGGGCGCCTGGGAGCAGTACTTC.

This clonotype came up a few times. V usage is TRBV11-3 and J usage is TRBJ2-7; D may match TRBD1 or TRBD2 (7 bases each). The V end lost 3 bases, the J end lost 7 bases, and 10 bases lay between the germline ends. Germline loops: CDR1 SGHNT, CDR2 YENEEA. The CDR3 extends over 12 amino acids. CDR3 protein: CASSFQGGEQYF. DNA of the CDR3: TGTGCCAGCAGCTTCCAGGGGGGGGAGCAGTACTTC.

V and J are TRBV19 and TRBJ1-5; D is undetermined. Germline V gene lookup returns CDR1 LNHDA and CDR2 SQIVND (reference sequence). The CDR3 loop spans 16 amino acids. V was pared by 3 bases and J by 9 bases, with 21 bases between. The CDR3 region is CASSIGPATSPRPQHF. Here the CDR3 DNA reads TGTGCCAGTAGTATTGGGCCAGCCACCTCCCCTCGGCCCCAGCATTTT.

This clonotype was counted only a few times. CDR3 nucleotides: TGTGCTAGTGGTTTGGTAATCGGGAATCAGCCCCAGCATTTT. It translates to CASGLVIGNQPQHF. This chain joins TRBV12-5 and TRBJ1-5; no firm D call. Trimming took 0 bases from V and 4 from J, leaving 7 bases between them. Germline assignment: CDR1 LGHNT and CDR2 FRNRAP. This CDR3 is 14 amino acids long.

There are a few counts of this clonotype. V gene TRBV10-1 combines with J gene TRBJ2-5; TRBD1 is a possible D gene (6 bases). With 0 bases removed from V and 4 bases from J, the gap between germline ends came to 15 bases. The CDR3 runs to 16 residues. In germline, CDR1 is WNHNN, CDR2 SYGVQD (reference sequence). CDR3 protein: CASSESRQGHRETQYF. In DNA, the CDR3 is TGCGCCAGCAGTGAGTCGCGCCAGGGACATAGAGAGACCCAGTACTTC.

This clonotype occurred a few times. This chain joins TRBV7-4 and TRBJ2-1; 9 nucleotides line up with TRBD2. Germline CDR1 and CDR2: SGHVT and SQSDAQ. The CDR3 runs to 16 residues. V lost 5 bases, J lost 8 bases, and 13 bases stayed unmatched. Here the CDR3 DNA reads TGTGCCAGCAGCCGACCCCTGGCGGGGGGGGGATATGAGCAGTTCTTC. It yields the protein CASSRPLAGGGYEQFF.